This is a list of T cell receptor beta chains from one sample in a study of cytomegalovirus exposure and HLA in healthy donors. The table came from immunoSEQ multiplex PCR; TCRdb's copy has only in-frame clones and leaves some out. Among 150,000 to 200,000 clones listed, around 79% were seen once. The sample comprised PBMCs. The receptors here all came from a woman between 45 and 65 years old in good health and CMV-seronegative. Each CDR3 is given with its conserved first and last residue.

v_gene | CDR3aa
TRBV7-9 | CAGSLGTGRSHNQPQHF
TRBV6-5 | CASRPINRDGTEAFF
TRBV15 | CATSRSQLTGFAGELFF
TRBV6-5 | CASSPNIGAGNTIYF
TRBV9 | CASSVSGGSPDTQYF
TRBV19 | CAAGATAIDSGKLFF
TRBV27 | CASRPTGSGSYNEQFF
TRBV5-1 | CASSLGHPSPYYEQYF
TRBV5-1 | CASSPDSFSYEQYF
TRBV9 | CASSVKGLFTDTQYF
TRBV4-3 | CASSQDFGTAGANVLTF
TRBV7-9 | CASSTRDSTFGGGYTF
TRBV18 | CASSPIMEMNTEAFF
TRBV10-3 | CAISELGGQGSNTGELFF
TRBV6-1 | CASSEEDTSSYEQYF
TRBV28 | CASSSTRTGSYGYTF
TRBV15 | CATSRDPNRVDEKLFF
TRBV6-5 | CASSPYTGELFF
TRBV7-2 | CASSRLAGGPGELFF
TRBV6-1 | CASSGRSGTGAYNEQFF
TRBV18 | CASSTGTEAFF
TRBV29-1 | CSAEDTSYGYTF
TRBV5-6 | CASSLTGRLAGVNEQYF
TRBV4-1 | CASSRQATSGGAFDHEQFF
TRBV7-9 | CASSFPGTSGIHEQFF
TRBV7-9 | CASSDTGGSDYGYTF
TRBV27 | CASSLNGFEGAHHGYTF
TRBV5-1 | CASSGGTGGFSGANVLTF
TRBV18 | CASSPTTNTEAFF
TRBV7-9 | CASSPTGLNEQFF
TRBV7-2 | CASSLLREIGPNEQFF
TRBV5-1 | CASSFRGQGAEQYF
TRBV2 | CASSPRSDSTDTQYF
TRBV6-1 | CASSAGGLGSGGSRQETQYF
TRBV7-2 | CASSFVSGANVLTF
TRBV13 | CASSRGLALTNEQFF
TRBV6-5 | CASSGRDRVYGYTF
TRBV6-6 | CASRGTGVYEKLFF
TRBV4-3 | CASSHKDRDTEAFF
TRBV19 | CASSLPGTGTSYGYTF
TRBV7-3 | CASSCKLAGNLNGRDYEQYF
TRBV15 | CATSRGQMNEKLFF
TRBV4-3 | CASRSSQDPGAAETDQPQHF
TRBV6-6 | CASGGQTKEQYF
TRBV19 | CASRRRTSTNEKLFF
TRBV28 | CASRSGTSYEQYF
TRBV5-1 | CASSLASDTQYF
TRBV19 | CASSTGTGNQPQHF
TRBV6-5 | CASSYNRLNTEAFF
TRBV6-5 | CASSTTGSTYEQYF
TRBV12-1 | CASSPGQGYEQYF
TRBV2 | CASSENGGNQPQHF
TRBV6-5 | CASRVGEDTQYF
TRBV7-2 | CASSLGTGMGQETQYF
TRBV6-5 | CASSYLRVDQPQHF